A selection of T cell receptor beta chains follows, all from one sample in a study of control samples from healthy donors and cancer patients. Produced via immunoSEQ multiplex PCR; TCRdb's table is partial and in-frame only. The table shows 100,000 to 120,000 clones, with about four fifths occurring only once. The sequencing input was blood. The receptors come from a woman in her forties or fifties in good health. CDR3s include the opening cysteine and the closing phenylalanine or tryptophan. A D gene is named only where the DNA matches it firmly. Some rows mark clone size as missing; the rest say once, few, many or name a class of expanded clone.

NA,TRBV7-9,NA,TRBJ1-2,TGTGCCAGCAGCTCCGACCTACTCTTCGGTTTC,CASSSDLLFGF
NA,TRBV6-1,NA,TRBJ1-6,TGTGCCAGCAGTGAAGCGCTCGGGTATAATTCACCCCTCCACTTT,CASSEALGYNSPLHF
once,TRBV5-6,NA,TRBJ1-4,TGTGCCAGCAGCTTGGTCCGGTCGGGACTACCCCATGAAAAACTGTTTTTT,CASSLVRSGLPHEKLFF
many,TRBV15,TRBD1,TRBJ2-2,TGTGCCACCAAGAAGGACAGGGGGACTTCCGGGGAGCTGTTTTTT,CATKKDRGTSGELFF
once,TRBV5-6,TRBD2,TRBJ2-1,TGTGCCAGCAGCTTCCTAGCGGGGGCCCATCGGCAGTTCTTC,CASSFLAGAHRQFF
NA,TRBV6-1,TRBD2,TRBJ2-1,TGTGCCAGCAGTGAACTAGCGGGCCGATGGTTCTTC,CASSELAGRWFF
many,TRBV2,TRBD1,TRBJ1-5,TGTGCCAGCAGTGGGCGAACAGGGGGCAATCAGCCCCAGCATTTT,CASSGRTGGNQPQHF
NA,TRBV29-1,TRBD1,TRBJ2-5,TGCAGCGTCTACGGACAGGGGGCTGAGACCCAGTACTTC,CSVYGQGAETQYF
NA,TRBV19,NA,TRBJ1-1,TGTGCCAGTAGTATAGGCTGGAACACTGAAGCTTTCTTT,CASSIGWNTEAFF
NA,TRBV18,TRBD2,TRBJ2-5,TGTGCCAGCTCACCTAGCGGGAGAGCTGAGACCCAGTACTTC,CASSPSGRAETQYF
NA,TRBV5-4,TRBD1,TRBJ1-5,TGTGCCAGCAGCTTTCTCCTGGACAGGGGGAATCAGCCCCAGCATTTT,CASSFLLDRGNQPQHF
NA,TRBV7-6,NA,TRBJ2-2,TGTGCCAGCAGCTTAGTGGGCAACGGGGAGCTGTTTTTT,CASSLVGNGELFF